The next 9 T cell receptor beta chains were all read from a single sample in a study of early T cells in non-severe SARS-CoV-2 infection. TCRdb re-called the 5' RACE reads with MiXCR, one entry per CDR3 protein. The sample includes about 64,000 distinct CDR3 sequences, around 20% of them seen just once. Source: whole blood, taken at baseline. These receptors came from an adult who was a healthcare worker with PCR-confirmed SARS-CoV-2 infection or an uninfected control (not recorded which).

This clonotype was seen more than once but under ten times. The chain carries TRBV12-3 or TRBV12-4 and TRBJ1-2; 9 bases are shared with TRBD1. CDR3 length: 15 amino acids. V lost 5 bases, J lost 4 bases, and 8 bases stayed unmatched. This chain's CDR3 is CASSPKGQGIYGYTF. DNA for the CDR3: TGTGCCAGCAGTCCCAAGGGACAGGGAATCTATGGCTACACCTTC.

CDR3 loop: CASSVTQGYEQFF. In nucleotides, the CDR3 is TGTGCCAGCAGCGTGACCCAGGGCTATGAGCAGTTCTTC. The gene calls are TRBV9 and TRBJ2-1; TRBD1 is a possible D gene (5 bases). CDR3 length equals 13 residues. V lost 2 bases and J lost 8, with 11 bases in between. Germline assignment: CDR1 SGDLS and CDR2 YYNGEE.

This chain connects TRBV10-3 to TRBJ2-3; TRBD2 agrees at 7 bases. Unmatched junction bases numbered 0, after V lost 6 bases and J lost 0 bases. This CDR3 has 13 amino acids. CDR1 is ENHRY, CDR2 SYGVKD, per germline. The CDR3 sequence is CAIRGGSTDTQYF. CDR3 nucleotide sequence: TGTGCCATCAGGGGAGGGAGCACAGATACGCAGTATTTT.

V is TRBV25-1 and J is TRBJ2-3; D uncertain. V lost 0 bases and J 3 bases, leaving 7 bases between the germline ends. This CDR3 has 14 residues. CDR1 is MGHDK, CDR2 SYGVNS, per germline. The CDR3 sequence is CASSEYSLTDTQYF. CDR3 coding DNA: TGTGCCAGCAGTGAATATTCATTGACAGATACGCAGTATTTT.

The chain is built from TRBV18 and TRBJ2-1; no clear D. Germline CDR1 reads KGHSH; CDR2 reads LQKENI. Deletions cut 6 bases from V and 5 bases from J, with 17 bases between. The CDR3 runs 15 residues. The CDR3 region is CASSLKARKDNEQFF. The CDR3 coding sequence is TGTGCCAGCTCGCTCAAAGCGAGGAAAGACAATGAGCAGTTCTTC. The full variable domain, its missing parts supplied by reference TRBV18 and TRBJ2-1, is NAGVMQNPRHLVRRRGQEARLRCSPMKGHSHVYWYRQLPEEGLKFMVYLQKENIIDESGMPKERFSAEFPKEGPSILRIQQVVRGDSAAYFCASSLKARKDNEQFFGPGTRLTVL.

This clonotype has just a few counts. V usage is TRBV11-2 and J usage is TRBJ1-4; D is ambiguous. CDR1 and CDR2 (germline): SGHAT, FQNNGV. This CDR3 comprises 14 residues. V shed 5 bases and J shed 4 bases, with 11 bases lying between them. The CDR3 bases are TGTGCCAGCAGCCCGAGCGGGTTTAATGAAAAACTGTTTTTT. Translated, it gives CASSPSGFNEKLFF.

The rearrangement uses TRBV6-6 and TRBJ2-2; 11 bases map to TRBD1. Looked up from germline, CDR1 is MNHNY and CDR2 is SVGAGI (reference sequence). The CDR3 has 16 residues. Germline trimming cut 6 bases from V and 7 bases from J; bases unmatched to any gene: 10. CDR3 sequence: CASSYGQGAFSGELFF. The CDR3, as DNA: TGTGCCAGCAGCTACGGACAGGGGGCGTTTAGCGGGGAGCTGTTTTTT.

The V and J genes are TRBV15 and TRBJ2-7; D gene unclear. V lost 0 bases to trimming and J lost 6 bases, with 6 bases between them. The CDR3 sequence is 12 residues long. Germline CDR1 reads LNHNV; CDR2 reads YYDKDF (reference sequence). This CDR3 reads CATSRDEREQYF. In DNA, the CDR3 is TGTGCCACCAGCAGAGATGAGCGCGAGCAGTACTTC.

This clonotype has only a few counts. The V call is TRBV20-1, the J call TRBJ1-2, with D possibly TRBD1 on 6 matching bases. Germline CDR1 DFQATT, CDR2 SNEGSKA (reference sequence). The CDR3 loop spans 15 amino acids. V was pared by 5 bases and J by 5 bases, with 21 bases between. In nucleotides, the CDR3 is TGCAGTGCTGCCGGCCTACGGACAGAAGCGTATGGCTACACCTTC. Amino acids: CSAAGLRTEAYGYTF.